Presented here are 14 T cell receptor beta chains from one specimen sequenced in a study of blood T cell repertoires in COVID-19. Method: immunoSEQ multiplex PCR; TCRdb's copy keeps in-frame clones and lacks some. The profile shows approximately 260,000 clones, around 87% of them singletons. Sequencing was carried out using peripheral blood. The source of these receptors is a man aged 18 to 29 with active or convalescent COVID-19.

The chain combines TRBV5-5 with TRBJ2-3; D possibly corresponds to TRBD1 (6 bases). The CDR3 runs 16 residues. CDR1 SGHKS and CDR2 YYEKEE come from the germline V gene (reference sequence). V was pared by 2 bases and J by 0 bases, with 13 bases between. The CDR3, as DNA: TGTGCCAGCAGCTTCACAGGGTCCTCTAGCACAGATACGCAGTATTTT. It codes for CASSFTGSSSTDTQYF.

This chain links TRBV2 with TRBJ1-4; D unclear. Germline V gene lookup returns CDR1 SNHLY and CDR2 FYNNEI. This CDR3 is built from 14 residues. Trimming left V 6 bases short and J 6 bases short, with 14 bases between. The CDR3 nucleotides read TGTGCCAGCAGACAAGACACCTCCTATGAAAAACTGTTTTTT. Translation gives CASRQDTSYEKLFF.

The rearrangement links TRBV27 to TRBJ1-4; no clear D gene. The germline V gene has CDR1 MNHEY and CDR2 SMNVEV (reference sequence). Trimming cost V 2 bases and J 8 bases, with 12 bases left between them. The CDR3 covers 14 residues. In DNA, the CDR3 is TGTGCCAGCAGTTTAGTACGTAGAGGGGAAAAACTGTTTTTT. Residues: CASSLVRRGEKLFF.

The table lists this clone with a few counts. The V call is TRBV27, the J call TRBJ1-1; possibly TRBD1 for D (5 bases). The CDR3 totals 17 residues. Trimming stripped 3 bases from V and 3 bases from J, with 20 bases between. From germline, CDR1 is MNHEY and CDR2 SMNVEV (reference sequence). As DNA, the CDR3 is TGTGCCAGCAGTTTCCCGACGCCTTCCGTAGGGGACACTGAAGCTTTCTTT. Protein sequence: CASSFPTPSVGDTEAFF.

This clone was detected only once. The V gene is TRBV19, the J gene TRBJ1-3; D remains unclear. Trimming stripped 0 bases from V and 2 bases from J, with 8 bases between. The CDR3 runs to 15 residues. CDR1 is LNHDA, CDR2 SQIVND, per germline (reference sequence). The CDR3 here is CASSIDQSPGNTIYF. The CDR3 DNA reads as TGTGCCAGTAGTATAGATCAGTCCCCTGGAAACACCATATATTTT.

V gene TRBV7-2 combines with J gene TRBJ2-1; 11 nucleotides line up with TRBD2. V lost 4 bases and J lost 4; bases outside the gene matches: 6. Germline CDR1 and CDR2: SGHTA and FQGNSA. The CDR3 length is 16 residues. The chain's CDR3 is CASSWTGTSGYNEQFF. DNA for the CDR3: TGTGCCAGCAGCTGGACCGGGACTAGCGGATACAATGAGCAGTTCTTC.

The genes are TRBV5-8 and TRBJ2-1; 10 nucleotides line up with TRBD2. In germline, CDR1 is SGHTS, CDR2 YDEGEE. The CDR3 is 19 residues long. Losses at the gene ends were 2 bases for V and 0 bases for J; bases not matched to a gene: 11. The CDR3 here is CASSFIITSGMSSYNEQFF. Written as DNA, the CDR3 is TGTGCCAGCAGCTTTATTATCACTAGCGGGATGAGCTCCTACAATGAGCAGTTCTTC.

The chain is built from TRBV7-2 and TRBJ2-7; D is unclear. Trimming shortened V by 2 bases and J by 3 bases, and 5 bases separated the two germline ends. The germline gives CDR1 SGHTA, CDR2 FQGNSA. The CDR3 is made up of 12 amino acids. CDR3 in DNA: TGTGCCAGCAGCTTATTAAACTACGAGCAGTACTTC. Protein product: CASSLLNYEQYF. The full variable domain, with the rest looked up from reference TRBV7-2 and TRBJ2-7, is GAGVSQSPSNKVTEKGKDVELRCDPISGHTALYWYRQSLGQGLEFLIYFQGNSAPDKSGLPSDRFSAERTGGSVSTLTIQRTQQEDSAVYLCASSLLNYEQYFGPGTRLTVT.

The J gene is TRBJ2-1, the V gene TRBV5-6, with 9 bases aligning to TRBD1. Trimming took 4 bases from V and 11 from J; bases not matched to a gene: 7. This CDR3 has 13 amino acids. The germline gives CDR1 SGHDT, CDR2 YYEEEE. CDR3 region: CASSRRDRVKQFF. CDR3 DNA: TGTGCCAGCAGCAGAAGGGACAGGGTTAAGCAGTTCTTC.

The V and J genes are TRBV6-5 and TRBJ2-7, with 11 bases lining up with TRBD2. The CDR3 contains 16 residues. Germline V CDR1 and CDR2: MNHEY, SVGAGI. V dropped 0 bases and J dropped 6; count of bases not matched to a gene: 7. The chain's CDR3 is CASSYSRSGGAGEQYF. CDR3 DNA: TGTGCCAGCAGTTACTCGCGTAGCGGGGGGGCGGGCGAGCAGTACTTC.

This clone was seen a handful of times. This chain links TRBV21-1 with TRBJ2-7; the D call in the table, TRBD1, was not verified against the DNA. TRBV21-1 is a pseudogene locus. The CDR3 sequence is 17 residues long. The chain's CDR3 is CASSKVGVDRAHYEQYF. The DNA of the CDR3 is TGTGCCAGCAGCAAAGTGGGAGTGGACAGAGCTCACTACGAGCAGTACTTC.

The table lists this clone with a few counts. This sequence joins TRBV11-3 and TRBJ2-7; D possibly corresponds to TRBD1 (5 bases). The germline CDR1 and CDR2 sequences are SGHNT and YENEEA. Trimming pared 4 bases from V and 2 bases from J, leaving 15 bases between. This CDR3 contains 15 residues. In DNA, the CDR3 is TGTGCCAGCAGCTCACCTACGACAGTAGCCTACGAGCAGTACTTC. Its translation: CASSSPTTVAYEQYF.

The rearrangement joins TRBV7-2 to TRBJ2-2; the match to TRBD2 covers 8 bases. V was clipped by 1 base and J by 4 bases; unmatched bases: 5. The germline gives CDR1 SGHTA, CDR2 FQGNSA. This CDR3 has 16 amino acids. CDR3 DNA sequence: TGTGCCAGCAGCTTAGTCGGGGGGGCCTTCACCGGGGAGCTGTTTTTT. Amino acids: CASSLVGGAFTGELFF.

The chain uses TRBV12-3 or TRBV12-4 and TRBJ1-2; weak D call: TRBD1 (5 bases). Trimming removed 10 bases from V and 2 bases from J, with 14 bases in between. The CDR3 extends over 13 amino acids. CDR3 sequence reads: CATGGDGNYGYTF. The DNA of the CDR3 is TGTGCCACGGGGGGGGACGGGAACTATGGCTACACCTTC.